These 12 T cell receptor beta chains share one sample of origin, sequenced in a study of cytomegalovirus exposure and HLA in healthy donors. The study ran its PCR with 60 Vbeta and 13 Jbeta primers. Profiled with immunoSEQ multiplex PCR; TCRdb holds only in-frame clones, not every one. The sample includes 75,000 to 100,000 clones, roughly four fifths of them seen just once. The sample was PBMCs. The receptors derive from a man aged 35 to 55 in good health and CMV-seropositive.

This clone is medium-sized in the sample. At one boundary the junction diverges from the germline segment, which might be a read error. The chain joins TRBV2 to TRBJ2-7, with a weak D call TRBD2 (6 bases). There are 13 residues in the CDR3. The germline gives CDR1 SNHLY, CDR2 FYNNEI. CDR3 DNA sequence: TGTGCCAGCACCGATCCCACAAGGCGGGACCGAGGCTTC. This gives the protein CASTDPTRRDRGF. The full variable domain, rest sourced from reference TRBV2 and TRBJ2-7, is EPEVTQTPSHQVTQMGQEVILRCVPISNHLYFYWYRQILGQKVEFLVSFYNNEISEKSEIFDDQFSVERPDGSNFTLKIRSTKLEDSAMYFCASTDPTRRDRGFGPGTRLTVT.

In the case of this clone: One end of the junction varies from germline; a read error may be responsible. V and J are TRBV7-7 and TRBJ2-5, with D possibly TRBD2 on 6 matching bases. Germline V gives CDR1 SSHAT, CDR2 FNYEAQ (reference sequence). This CDR3 spans 14 amino acids. This CDR3 is CASSLGVSGETQYF. The CDR3 nucleotides read TGTGCTAGCAGCTTAGGGGTCAGCGGGGAGACCCAGTACTTC. Variable domain in full (rest from reference TRBV7-7 and TRBJ2-5): GAGVSQSPRYKVTKRGQDVTLRCDPISSHATLYWYQQALGQGPEFLTYFNYEAQPDKSGLPSDRFSAERPEGSISTLTIQRTEQRDSAMYRCASSLGVSGETQYFGPGTRLLVL.

V usage is TRBV5-4 and J usage is TRBJ2-5; 7 bases map to TRBD2. V shed 4 bases, J shed 7 bases, and the junction held 13 bases outside the gene matches. CDR1 is SGHNT and CDR2 is YYREEE in the germline V gene (reference sequence). The CDR3 sequence is 15 residues long. The CDR3 sequence: CASSPSGIRFGTQYF. As DNA, the CDR3 is TGTGCCAGCAGCCCCAGCGGGATCCGATTCGGGACCCAGTACTTC.

V and J are TRBV25-1 and TRBJ1-5, with D uncertain. CDR3 length: 14 residues. Germline V gene sequence: CDR1 MGHDK, CDR2 SYGVNS. V lost 5 bases and J lost 0, with 8 bases in between. DNA of the CDR3: TGTGCCAGCAGTTACGACAATAGCAATCAGCCCCAGCATTTT. Amino acids: CASSYDNSNQPQHF. Full variable domain (missing parts from reference TRBV25-1 and TRBJ1-5): EADIYQTPRYLVIGTGKKITLECSQTMGHDKMYWYQQDPGMELHLIHYSYGVNSTEKGDLSSESTVSRIRTEHFPLTLESARPSHTSQYLCASSYDNSNQPQHFGDGTRLSIL.

This clone is labeled medium-sized. This sequence joins TRBV18 and TRBJ2-7; the match to TRBD2 covers 13 bases. With V trimmed by 3 bases and J by 1 base, 0 bases remained unmatched. This CDR3 has 15 amino acids. Germline CDR1 and CDR2: KGHSH and LQKENI. CDR3 DNA sequence: TGTGCCAGCTCACCGGGACTAGCGGGATCCTACGAGCAGTACTTC. Protein: CASSPGLAGSYEQYF.

This chain connects TRBV6-5 to TRBJ1-2, with a possible D match to TRBD1 (6 bases). The CDR3 spans 13 residues. Germline CDR1 reads MNHEY; CDR2 reads SVGAGI. V dropped 6 bases and J dropped 3 bases, with 11 bases sitting between them. CDR3 in DNA: TGTGCCAGCAGCAGGACAGCTTACTATGGCTACACCTTC. Translating it yields CASSRTAYYGYTF.

This clone was detected only once. The V call is TRBV9, the J call TRBJ1-2; 10 bases map to TRBD1. Trimming took 7 bases from V and 8 from J; bases not matched to a gene: 11. Germline V gene data show CDR1 as SGDLS and CDR2 as YYNGEE. This CDR3 has 14 amino acids. CDR3 in amino acids: CASYAGTGVRGYTF. DNA of the CDR3: TGTGCCAGCTACGCCGGGACAGGGGTTCGCGGCTACACCTTC.

A remark on this clone: Other DNA sequences of this sample code for an identical CDR3. This chain uses TRBV6-6 with TRBJ2-2; no reliable D call. Trimming pared 0 bases from V and 3 bases from J, leaving 5 bases between. CDR1 is MNHNY, CDR2 SVGAGI, per germline (reference sequence). The CDR3 is 14 residues long. CDR3 nucleotides: TGTGCCAGCAGTTACTCGCCAGACACCGGGGAGCTGTTTTTT. Protein product: CASSYSPDTGELFF.

The V gene is TRBV28, the J gene TRBJ2-6; maybe TRBD1 (6 bases). Germline V gives CDR1 MDHEN, CDR2 SYDVKM. The V and J ends lost 1 base and 0 bases respectively, with 13 bases between them. CDR3 length equals 18 residues. CDR3 amino acids: CASSLFGRGSSGANVLTF. Written as DNA, the CDR3 is TGTGCCAGCAGTTTATTCGGCAGGGGTTCCTCTGGGGCCAACGTCCTGACTTTC.

J is TRBJ2-7 and V is TRBV6-5; TRBD2 matches at 7 bases. The germline CDR1 and CDR2 sequences are MNHEY and SVGAGI. Trimming took 5 bases from V and 6 from J; bases not matched to a gene: 10. The length of the CDR3 is 14 residues. The CDR3 protein is CASSTGPPGGEQYF. CDR3 in DNA: TGTGCCAGCAGTACGGGACCGCCGGGGGGCGAGCAGTACTTC.

The chain is built from TRBV25-1 and TRBJ1-4; 8 bases align to TRBD1. This CDR3 has 15 residues. The trim removed 2 bases at V and 6 bases at J, leaving 5 bases unmatched. Germline CDR1 reads MGHDK; CDR2 reads SYGVNS. CDR3 coding DNA: TGTGCCAGCAGTGAAACAGGGGGTCAGCATGAAAAACTGTTTTTT. It translates to CASSETGGQHEKLFF.

The J gene is TRBJ2-7, the V gene TRBV4-2; possibly TRBD1 for D (7 bases). The germline gives CDR1 LGHNA, CDR2 YNFKEQ. The CDR3 has 14 residues. Trimming shortened V by 4 bases and J by 2 bases, and 12 bases separated the two germline ends. The CDR3 DNA reads as TGTGCCAGCAGCCGCGGGACAGTGGCCTACGAGCAGTACTTC. Its translation: CASSRGTVAYEQYF.